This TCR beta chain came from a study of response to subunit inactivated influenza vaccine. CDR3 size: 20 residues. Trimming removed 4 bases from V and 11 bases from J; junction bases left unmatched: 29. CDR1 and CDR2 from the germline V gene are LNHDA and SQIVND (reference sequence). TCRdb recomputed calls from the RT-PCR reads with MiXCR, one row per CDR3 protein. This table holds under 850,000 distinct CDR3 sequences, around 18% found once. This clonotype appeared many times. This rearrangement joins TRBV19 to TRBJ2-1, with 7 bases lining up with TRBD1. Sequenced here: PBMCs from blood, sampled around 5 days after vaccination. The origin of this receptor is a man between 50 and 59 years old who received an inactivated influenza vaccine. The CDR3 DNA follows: TGTGCCAGTAGTAGGGATCAGGGGGTGTTTGGAAGGACCAAAGTGGGAAAGCAGTTCTTC. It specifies CASSRDQGVFGRTKVGKQFF.